The 26 T cell receptor beta chains presented below share a single source sample, sequenced in a study of T cell responses to AZD1222 COVID-19 vaccine. Repertoires were generated with immunoSEQ multiplex PCR, while TCRdb's copy carries only in-frame clones and drops some. Of around 150,000 clones in the sample, roughly 87% were seen once. The starting material was peripheral blood, obtained 28 days after the second AZD1222 dose. These receptors all stem from an adult who received the AZD1222 COVID-19 vaccine.

The CDR3, as DNA: TGTGCCAGCAAAGCAGGCCCCGGAGTAGACGAGCAGTACTTC. Amino acid sequence: CASKAGPGVDEQYF. J is TRBJ2-7 and V is TRBV6-5; no clear D. V gave up 7 bases and J gave up 5 bases, with 18 bases separating them. Germline lookup yields CDR1 MNHEY and CDR2 SVGAGI. This CDR3 is 14 amino acids long.

V usage is TRBV30 and J usage is TRBJ2-1, with unresolved D. The CDR3 consists of 12 residues. With 5 bases removed from V and 8 bases from J, the gap between germline ends came to 13 bases. Germline values: CDR1 GTSNPN, CDR2 SVGIG (reference sequence). For the CDR3, the DNA is TGTGCCTGGGGAGACTCTGTCCATGAGCAGTTCTTC. Its protein is CAWGDSVHEQFF.

This clone was recorded only once. The chain couples TRBV10-2 to TRBJ2-1; 15 positions agree with TRBD2. This CDR3 is 22 amino acids long. Germline V lookup: CDR1 WSHSY, CDR2 SAAADI. The V gene end was trimmed by 4 bases and the J gene end by 6 bases; junction bases not matched to a gene: 22. The CDR3 sequence is CASSVVRRGLAGGPIGANEQFF. CDR3 nucleotide sequence: TGCGCCAGCAGTGTCGTCAGACGGGGACTAGCGGGGGGCCCTATCGGCGCCAATGAGCAGTTCTTC.

The genes are TRBV4-3 and TRBJ1-2, with 8 nucleotides matching TRBD1. The CDR3 has 13 residues. Per germline, CDR1 LGHNA and CDR2 YSLEER. V was pared by 4 bases and J by 7 bases, with 5 bases of the junction left unmatched. This CDR3 reads CASSRTGIGGYTF. The CDR3 region has the DNA TGCGCCAGCAGCCGGACAGGGATCGGTGGCTACACCTTC.

The genes are TRBV3-1 (or the pseudogene TRBV3-2) and TRBJ2-7, with TRBD2 matching 11 bases. This CDR3 is 17 amino acids long. V shed 2 bases and J 2 bases; nucleotides not matched to a gene: 8. Germline loops: CDR1 LGHDT, CDR2 YNNKEL (reference sequence). CDR3 coding DNA: TGTGCCAGCAGCCAACGGAGTAGCGGGAGGGGGACCTACGAGCAGTACTTC. It translates to CASSQRSSGRGTYEQYF.

The chain has TRBV4-3 and TRBJ2-7, with 9 bases that match TRBD2. Germline loops: CDR1 LGHNA, CDR2 YSLEER. The CDR3 spans 16 residues. Trimming removed 3 bases from V and 4 bases from J; junction bases left unmatched: 10. The CDR3, as DNA: TGCGCCAGCAGCCATTACGGGGCTAGCGGGGAGTACGAGCAGTACTTC. It translates to CASSHYGASGEYEQYF.

The chain has TRBV2 and TRBJ2-6; D gene ambiguous. Trimming left V 5 bases short and J 0 bases short, with 5 bases between. The length of the CDR3 is 14 residues. The germline CDR1 and CDR2 sequences are SNHLY and FYNNEI. CDR3 residues: CASSQSSGANVLTF. The DNA for the CDR3 is TGTGCCAGCAGTCAGTCCTCTGGGGCCAACGTCCTGACTTTC.

The sample holds one count of this clone. V gene TRBV7-8 combines with J gene TRBJ2-5, with D perhaps matching TRBD1 (8 bases). The CDR3 has 14 amino acids. Germline CDR1 and CDR2: SGHVS and FQNEAQ. Trimming left V 5 bases short and J 10 bases short, with 20 bases between. For the CDR3, the DNA is TGTGCCAGCAGCCGCGGGGGACAGGATAGGGACCAGTACTTC. It yields the protein CASSRGGQDRDQYF.

This clone was recorded only once. The chain has TRBV6-5 and TRBJ1-3; perhaps TRBD1 as D (5 bases). Trimming removed 2 bases at V and 2 bases at J, with 7 bases between. CDR3 size: 14 residues. Germline V gives CDR1 MNHEY, CDR2 SVGAGI. CDR3 sequence: CASSYGATGNTIYF. DNA for the CDR3: TGTGCCAGCAGTTACGGGGCGACTGGAAACACCATATATTTT.

The chain recombines TRBV28 with TRBJ2-3; perhaps TRBD2 as D (6 bases). Germline values: CDR1 MDHEN, CDR2 SYDVKM. The ends were cut back, 4 bases at V and 5 bases at J, with 13 bases in the middle. The CDR3 extends over 14 amino acids. The CDR3 reads CASSSGGVGDTQYF. The CDR3 DNA reads TGTGCCAGCAGTTCGGGCGGGGTCGGAGATACGCAGTATTTT.

This clone came up once. The CDR3 DNA reads as TGTGCCAGCAGCTACAGGGCGGGAGGAGGCGAGCAGTACTTC. The encoded protein is CASSYRAGGGEQYF. V is TRBV27 and J is TRBJ2-7; TRBD2 matches at 8 bases. The CDR3 is made up of 14 amino acids. V shed 6 bases, J shed 6 bases, and the junction held 10 bases outside the gene matches. Germline assignment: CDR1 MNHEY and CDR2 SMNVEV (reference sequence).

The gene calls are TRBV5-1 and TRBJ1-4, with TRBD1 matching over 8 bases. The length of the CDR3 is 14 residues. V lost 5 bases and J lost 3; bases outside the gene matches: 3. Looked up from germline, CDR1 is SGHRS and CDR2 is YFSETQ. CDR3 residues: CASRQGAPNEKLFF. The CDR3 bases are TGCGCCAGCAGGCAGGGGGCGCCTAATGAAAAACTGTTTTTT.

The chain is built from TRBV28 and TRBJ1-3, with D unresolved. V gave up 4 bases and J gave up 8 bases, with 9 bases separating them. Germline CDR1 and CDR2: MDHEN and SYDVKM. This CDR3 is built from 12 residues. This chain's CDR3 is CASSSAQYTIYF. The DNA for the CDR3 is TGTGCCAGCAGTTCCGCCCAATACACCATATATTTT.

The genes are TRBV6-2 or TRBV6-3 and TRBJ1-1; weak D call: TRBD1 (5 bases). Trimming cost V 5 bases and J 1 base, with 8 bases left between them. The CDR3 contains 13 residues. Germline assignment: CDR1 MNHEY and CDR2 SVGEGT. CDR3 sequence (DNA): TGTGCCAGCAGTCAGGGATCGAACACTGAAGCTTTCTTT. This codes for CASSQGSNTEAFF.

This rearrangement joins TRBV29-1 to TRBJ2-7; TRBD1 matches at 9 bases. The germline gives CDR1 SQVTM, CDR2 ANQGSEA. This CDR3 region has 14 residues. The trim removed 7 bases at V and 5 bases at J, leaving 12 bases unmatched. The CDR3 coding sequence is TGCAGCGGGGGGGGACAGGGAGGTCTAGACGAGCAGTACTTC. It codes for CSGGGQGGLDEQYF.

This clone occurred once. The chain uses TRBV4-2 and TRBJ2-1; 10 bases align to TRBD2. The CDR3 is 17 residues long. The junction had 13 bases not matched to a gene; V was cut back by 6 bases and J by 5 bases. CDR1 and CDR2 from the germline V gene are LGHNA and YNFKEQ. DNA of the CDR3: TGTGCCAGCAGACCCGGCATCGCGAGCGGGGGGGACAATGAGCAGTTCTTC. Translation gives CASRPGIASGGDNEQFF.

The chain couples TRBV3-1 (or the pseudogene TRBV3-2) to TRBJ2-7; tentative D call: TRBD2 (5 bases). This CDR3 region has 15 residues. Germline V gives CDR1 LGHDT, CDR2 YNNKEL (reference sequence). V was shortened by 1 base and J by 0 bases, with 10 bases between the two germline ends. Here the CDR3 DNA reads TGTGCCAGCAGCCAAGGACCGGGGAGCTCCTACGAGCAGTACTTC. It encodes CASSQGPGSSYEQYF.

The table lists this clone with a count of one. The chain couples TRBV19 to TRBJ1-6; no definite D call. The CDR3 sequence is 14 residues long. Germline CDR1 LNHDA, CDR2 SQIVND (reference sequence). V gave up 8 bases and J gave up 6 bases, with 14 bases separating them. In DNA, the CDR3 is TGTGCCAGTTCCGGGAGCCAATTTAATTCACCCCTCCACTTT. As protein: CASSGSQFNSPLHF.

This clone is a singleton in its sample. The genes are TRBV5-1 and TRBJ2-7, with 9 bases aligning to TRBD2. The length of the CDR3 is 15 residues. Germline loops: CDR1 SGHRS, CDR2 YFSETQ. The trim removed 4 bases at V and 6 bases at J, leaving 11 bases unmatched. The CDR3: CASSQVASGISEQYF. CDR3 coding DNA: TGCGCCAGCAGCCAGGTGGCTAGCGGGATCTCCGAGCAGTACTTC.

The gene calls are TRBV6-5 and TRBJ1-4; no firm D call. The V gene's germline CDR1 is MNHEY and CDR2 SVGAGI. V lost 0 bases, J lost 3 bases, and 8 bases lay in between. The CDR3 spans 15 residues. The CDR3 sequence: CASSYSGSSNEKLFF. The CDR3 bases are TGTGCCAGCAGTTACTCGGGCAGTTCTAATGAAAAACTGTTTTTT.

The chain uses TRBV3-1 (or the pseudogene TRBV3-2) and TRBJ2-1; 9 bases are shared with TRBD1. The CDR3 is made up of 15 amino acids. V dropped 2 bases and J dropped 10; count of bases not matched to a gene: 9. Germline V CDR1 and CDR2: LGHDT, YNNKEL (reference sequence). CDR3: CASSQRGQGGGEQFF. The CDR3 nucleotides read TGTGCCAGCAGCCAACGGGGACAGGGCGGGGGAGAGCAGTTCTTC.

The rearrangement links TRBV24-1 to TRBJ1-4, with D uncertain. Trimming removed 3 bases from V and 8 bases from J, with 15 bases in between. Germline lookup yields CDR1 KGHDR and CDR2 SFDVKD. The CDR3 has 15 amino acids. The CDR3 nucleotides are TGTGCCACCAGTGATGGACTGCCCCAAGGGGAAAAACTGTTTTTT. Amino acids: CATSDGLPQGEKLFF.

This clone has just a few counts. The sample has other DNA sequences that encode this CDR3 too. The chain uses TRBV25-1 and TRBJ1-6, with a tentative D call TRBD1 (5 bases). The CDR3 contains 13 residues. V was pared by 6 bases and J by 8 bases, with 11 bases between. In germline, CDR1 is MGHDK, CDR2 SYGVNS. The CDR3 DNA follows: TGTGCCAGCAGGCGAGGGACGGATTCACCCCTCCACTTT. Translated, it gives CASRRGTDSPLHF.

This sequence joins TRBV11-2 and TRBJ2-7, with 7 bases lining up with TRBD1. The V segment lost 8 bases and the J segment 6 bases; nucleotides outside the gene matches: 7. The CDR3 is made up of 12 amino acids. CDR1 SGHAT and CDR2 FQNNGV come from the germline V gene. CDR3 residues: CASYDRAFEQYF. The CDR3 region has the DNA TGTGCCAGCTACGACAGGGCTTTCGAGCAGTACTTC.

The rearrangement joins TRBV12-3 or TRBV12-4 to TRBJ2-7; TRBD1 is a possible D gene (6 bases). The CDR3 sequence is 13 residues long. Deletions cut 1 base from V and 5 bases from J, with 9 bases between. CDR3 nucleotides: TGTGCCAGCAGTTTAGAATACAGGGACGAGCAGTACTTC. This gives the protein CASSLEYRDEQYF.

The rearrangement uses TRBV6-6 and TRBJ1-1; D not resolved. Germline V gene data show CDR1 as MNHNY and CDR2 as SVGAGI (reference sequence). This CDR3 comprises 14 residues. With 1 base removed from V and 1 base from J, the gap between germline ends came to 7 bases. Written as DNA, the CDR3 is TGTGCCAGCAGTTACTTTAGGGAGAACACTGAAGCTTTCTTT. It is translated as CASSYFRENTEAFF.